These 3 T cell receptor beta chains were all obtained from the same sample, sequenced in a study of blood T cell repertoires in COVID-19. This table comes from immunoSEQ multiplex PCR, and its TCRdb copy is limited to in-frame clones, with some not included. This table has a few hundred thousand clones, under 85% appearing once. The sample taken for sequencing was PBMCs or T cells enriched from blood (not recorded which). The receptors originated from a woman aged 45-59 years who had recovered from COVID-19.

This clone was seen a handful of times. This chain joins TRBV28 and TRBJ2-7, with D possibly being TRBD1 (6 bases). CDR1 is MDHEN and CDR2 is SYDVKM in the germline V gene. This CDR3 has 16 residues. The ends were cut back, 5 bases at V and 2 bases at J, with 19 bases in the middle. The CDR3 region is CASSRYRALAAYEQYF. The CDR3, as DNA: TGTGCCAGCAGTAGGTACAGGGCCTTAGCCGCCTACGAGCAGTACTTC. Combining the CDR3 with reference TRBV28 and TRBJ2-7 gives the whole variable domain DVKVTQSSRYLVKRTGEKVFLECVQDMDHENMFWYRQDPGLGLRLIYFSYDVKMKEKGDIPEGYSVSREKKERFSLILESASTNQTSMYLCASSRYRALAAYEQYFGPGTRLTVT.

The rearrangement uses TRBV18 and TRBJ1-2; 8 bases agree with TRBD1. CDR1 and CDR2 from the germline V gene are KGHSH and LQKENI. This CDR3 region has 16 residues. Losses at the gene ends were 0 bases for V and 5 bases for J; bases not matched to a gene: 8. The CDR3 loop reads CASSPPPSGGGYGYTF. Here the CDR3 DNA reads TGTGCCAGCTCACCACCGCCGTCAGGGGGCGGGTATGGCTACACCTTC.

The V gene is TRBV6-5, the J gene TRBJ1-3; D unclear. Deletions cut 4 bases from V and 4 bases from J, with 11 bases between. CDR1 is MNHEY, CDR2 SVGAGI, per germline. The CDR3 sequence is 14 residues long. The CDR3 is CASSSAGQGNTIYF. CDR3 nucleotide sequence: TGTGCCAGCAGTTCTGCAGGCCAAGGAAACACCATATATTTT.